This TCR beta chain was profiled in a study of blood T cell repertoires in COVID-19. TCRdb keeps only in-frame clones here, not all; method: immunoSEQ multiplex PCR. This table has 130,000 to 150,000 clones, 84% appearing once. From germline, CDR1 is DFQATT and CDR2 SNEGSKA (reference sequence). This CDR3 comprises 8 residues. The table lists this clone with a few counts. Exposed volunteers were people who met a COVID-19 case within 2 weeks before study entry. The TCR comes from a woman between 45 and 65 years old who had been exposed to COVID-19. Input material: PBMCs or T cells enriched from blood (not recorded which). The chain uses TRBV20-1 and TRBJ1-5; D is unresolved. DNA for the CDR3: TGCACCATCAAACCCCAGCATTTT. It yields the protein CTIKPQHF.